Described below is a single TCR beta chain sequence and its context. Method: immunoSEQ multiplex PCR; TCRdb's copy keeps in-frame clones and lacks some. The data hold more than 110,000 clones, with 70% to 90% observed a single time. CDR1 and CDR2 (germline): MGHRA, YSYEKL. V was clipped by 7 bases and J by 3 bases; unmatched bases: 2. This CDR3 contains 13 residues. This sample stems from a study of control samples from healthy donors and cancer patients. This sequence originates from a woman between 25 and 40 years old in good health. The chain employs TRBV4-1 and TRBJ2-1, with TRBD1 matching over 8 bases. The sample consisted of blood. CDR3 nucleotides: TGCGCCAGCACCGGACAGGGCTACAATGAGCAGTTCTTC. The encoded protein is CASTGQGYNEQFF.